This T cell receptor beta chain originates from a study of cytomegalovirus exposure and HLA in healthy donors. Study findings and constraints: CMV serostatus was the sole immune exposure information available. Most subjects' HLA-A and HLA-B alleles were reportedly predicted from TCR beta sequences. When analyzed later, a missense DCLRE1C variant was found to be linked to TCR beta V- and J-gene trimming.

Researchers ran the PCR with 60 Vbeta and 13 Jbeta primers. Clones were sequenced by immunoSEQ multiplex PCR, and TCRdb holds only the in-frame ones, with some missing. The sample lists fewer than 250,000 clones; around 80% were seen once. In the case of this clone: Its antigen is currently unknown.

Deletions cut 4 bases from V and 5 bases from J, with 16 bases between. This CDR3 comprises 15 residues. From germline, CDR1 is LNHDA and CDR2 SQIVND (reference sequence). The clonotype was recovered from a middle-aged man in good health and CMV-seropositive. Sequencing used PBMCs. J is TRBJ2-3 and V is TRBV19; D might be TRBD1 (5 bases). The CDR3 loop reads CASSTGHTDQDTQYF. Here the CDR3 DNA reads TGTGCCAGTAGTACCGGACATACAGATCAAGATACGCAGTATTTT.